The T cell receptor (beta chain) described here comes from a study of T cells in Graves' hyperthyroidism and ophthalmopathy. Overall study findings and caveats: Ophthalmopathy was distinguished from stable hyperthyroidism by 13 V-J signatures.

Every diagnosis used clinical symptoms, serum thyroxine and TRAb, thyroid ultrasound and orbital computed tomography. The CDR3 contains 14 residues. In germline, CDR1 is MDHEN, CDR2 SYDVKM. Trimming removed 8 bases from V and 0 bases from J; junction bases left unmatched: 7. Regions amplified from RNA transcripts were the TCR beta CDR3 regions. TCR CDR3 regions were first amplified by RT-PCR with HTBI primers. TCRdb recomputed calls from the multiplex PCR reads with MiXCR, one row per CDR3 protein. The table has hundreds of thousands of distinct CDR3 sequences, approximately 14% seen once. This clonotype has a handful of counts. Antigen: not known.

The V call is TRBV28, the J call TRBJ2-7; TRBD2 matches 7 bases. The sequence derives from a woman aged 45-65 years with Graves' ophthalmopathy. The sequenced sample was blood. The CDR3 DNA is TGTGCCAGCGATGCTAGCGGAGTCTCCTACGAGCAGTACTTC. This sequence encodes CASDASGVSYEQYF.